Listed below are T cell receptor beta chains from one sample, sequenced in a study of cytomegalovirus exposure and HLA in healthy donors. Some clones are missing from TCRdb's copy, which holds only in-frame ones; the method was immunoSEQ multiplex PCR. The data hold about 230,000 clones, with about 85% observed a single time. The sequenced sample consisted of PBMCs. Every receptor here comes from a human donor in good health. The CDR3 runs from the conserved cysteine through the conserved F or W. Fields, in order: V gene, clone size, J gene, CDR3 length, D gene, CDR3 protein, CDR3 DNA. A D gene is named only where the DNA matches it firmly. Some rows mark clone size as missing; the rest say once, few, many or name a class of expanded clone.

V: TRBV7-3
size: NA
J: TRBJ2-1
length: 16
D: NA
CDR3: CASSLGASISYNEQFF
DNA: TGTGCCAGCAGCCTAGGGGCGAGCATCTCCTACAATGAGCAGTTCTTC

V: TRBV28
size: NA
J: TRBJ2-7
length: 16
D: TRBD2
CDR3: CASSFFRRESSYEQYF
DNA: TGTGCCAGCAGTTTCTTTAGGCGGGAGAGTTCCTACGAGCAGTACTTC

V: TRBV7-3
size: NA
J: TRBJ2-1
length: 14
D: TRBD1
CDR3: CASSSGQGSGEQFF
DNA: TGTGCCAGCAGCTCGGGACAGGGATCAGGTGAGCAGTTCTTC

V: TRBV19
size: NA
J: TRBJ2-1
length: 14
D: TRBD2
CDR3: CASTPGLADNEQFF
DNA: TGTGCCAGTACCCCGGGACTAGCAGACAATGAGCAGTTCTTC

V: TRBV5-6
size: NA
J: TRBJ1-2
length: 14
D: NA
CDR3: CASSLRGPPYGYTF
DNA: TGTGCCAGCAGCTTGAGGGGCCCTCCCTATGGCTACACCTTC

V: TRBV7-8
size: NA
J: TRBJ2-5
length: 17
D: TRBD2
CDR3: CASSLEGTSGRAETQYF
DNA: TGTGCCAGCAGCTTAGAGGGGACTAGCGGGAGGGCAGAGACCCAGTACTTC

V: TRBV7-6
size: once
J: TRBJ2-7
length: 13
D: NA
CDR3: CASSLRGNHEQYF
DNA: TGTGCCAGCAGCCTCAGGGGTAACCACGAGCAGTACTTC

V: TRBV28
size: NA
J: TRBJ2-3
length: 12
D: NA
CDR3: CASISQYDTQYF
DNA: TGTGCCAGCATATCCCAGTACGATACGCAGTATTTT

V: TRBV19
size: NA
J: TRBJ2-7
length: 14
D: TRBD1
CDR3: CASSPWTGAYEQYF
DNA: TGTGCCAGTAGTCCTTGGACAGGGGCCTACGAGCAGTACTTC

V: TRBV19
size: NA
J: TRBJ2-7
length: 17
D: TRBD2
CDR3: CASSIAPGGPSTYEQYF
DNA: TGTGCCAGTAGTATAGCCCCGGGAGGGCCAAGCACCTACGAGCAGTACTTC

V: TRBV27
size: NA
J: TRBJ2-2
length: 13
D: NA
CDR3: CASSFLYTGELFF
DNA: TGTGCCAGCAGTTTCCTCTACACCGGGGAGCTGTTTTTT

V: TRBV7-9
size: NA
J: TRBJ2-7
length: 15
D: TRBD1
CDR3: CASSGGQGSFYEQYF
DNA: TGTGCCAGCAGCGGAGGACAGGGGTCCTTCTACGAGCAGTACTTC

V: TRBV6-5
size: NA
J: TRBJ1-1
length: 14
D: NA
CDR3: CASSYRGLNTEAFF
DNA: TGTGCCAGCAGTTACAGGGGGTTGAACACTGAAGCTTTCTTT

V: TRBV28
size: NA
J: TRBJ2-7
length: 14
D: TRBD2
CDR3: CATETSGASYEQYF
DNA: TGTGCCACGGAGACTAGCGGGGCCTCCTACGAGCAGTACTTC

V: TRBV5-1
size: NA
J: TRBJ2-1
length: 15
D: TRBD1
CDR3: CASSRRPDRVNEQFF
DNA: TGCGCCAGCAGCCGCAGGCCCGACAGGGTCAATGAGCAGTTCTTC

V: TRBV6-1
size: NA
J: TRBJ1-4
length: 14
D: NA
CDR3: CASKVLLTAEKLFF
DNA: TGTGCCAGCAAGGTCCTGTTGACAGCAGAAAAACTGTTTTTT

V: TRBV29-1
size: NA
J: TRBJ1-2
length: 13
D: NA
CDR3: CSVVISGYYGYTF
DNA: TGCAGCGTTGTGATTTCAGGGTACTATGGCTACACCTTC

V: TRBV18
size: NA
J: TRBJ2-7
length: 15
D: TRBD2
CDR3: CASSSGLAGRLEQYF
DNA: TGTGCCAGCTCATCTGGACTAGCGGGACGCTTGGAGCAGTACTTC

V: TRBV27
size: NA
J: TRBJ2-1
length: 14
D: TRBD1
CDR3: CASSFGQVVHEQFF
DNA: TGTGCCAGCAGTTTTGGACAGGTGGTACATGAGCAGTTCTTC

V: TRBV19
size: NA
J: TRBJ1-1
length: 14
D: TRBD1
CDR3: CAAERIGGRTEAFF
DNA: TGTGCCGCCGAAAGGATAGGGGGCAGAACTGAAGCTTTCTTT

V: TRBV28
size: once
J: TRBJ2-7
length: 14
D: TRBD1
CDR3: CASSPHRDRDEQYF
DNA: TGTGCCAGCAGTCCGCACCGGGACAGGGACGAGCAGTACTTC

V: TRBV4-1
size: few
J: TRBJ1-1
length: 14
D: NA
CDR3: CASSRRELNTEAFF
DNA: TGCGCCAGCAGCCGGCGGGAATTGAACACTGAAGCTTTCTTT

V: TRBV4-1
size: once
J: TRBJ1-3
length: 15
D: NA
CDR3: CASSQTLLTGNTIYF
DNA: TGCGCCAGCAGCCAGACACTGCTAACTGGAAACACCATATATTTT

V: TRBV18
size: NA
J: TRBJ2-7
length: 12
D: NA
CDR3: CASSPGGHEQYF
DNA: TGTGCCAGCTCACCAGGGGGCCACGAGCAGTACTTC

V: TRBV7-9
size: NA
J: TRBJ1-1
length: 16
D: NA
CDR3: CASSKGVGFGDTEAFF
DNA: TGTGCCAGCAGCAAGGGGGTGGGGTTCGGGGACACTGAAGCTTTCTTT

V: TRBV7-3
size: NA
J: TRBJ2-1
length: 15
D: TRBD2
CDR3: CASSTPTEASGKQFF
DNA: TGTGCCAGCAGCACCCCTACCGAGGCTAGCGGGAAGCAGTTCTTC

V: TRBV25-1
size: once
J: TRBJ1-5
length: 13
D: NA
CDR3: CASSPGDNQPQHF
DNA: TGTGCCAGCAGTCCCGGGGACAATCAGCCCCAGCATTTT

V: TRBV2
size: NA
J: TRBJ2-7
length: 12
D: NA
CDR3: CASGFLLNEQYF
DNA: TGTGCCAGCGGCTTTTTATTGAACGAGCAGTACTTC

V: TRBV5-1
size: NA
J: TRBJ2-1
length: 17
D: TRBD2
CDR3: CASSLNTRLAGGNEQFF
DNA: TGCGCCAGCAGCTTGAATACGCGACTAGCGGGAGGCAATGAGCAGTTCTTC

V: TRBV28
size: NA
J: TRBJ2-7
length: 13
D: NA
CDR3: CASSQALSFEQYF
DNA: TGTGCCAGCAGCCAAGCGCTTTCCTTCGAGCAGTACTTC

V: TRBV7-2
size: NA
J: TRBJ2-7
length: 13
D: TRBD1
CDR3: CASSRLQGHEQYF
DNA: TGTGCCAGCAGCCGGTTACAGGGGCACGAGCAGTACTTC

V: TRBV7-9
size: NA
J: TRBJ2-5
length: 12
D: NA
CDR3: CSSSLLQETQYF
DNA: TGTTCCAGCAGCTTACTCCAAGAGACCCAGTACTTC

V: TRBV30
size: NA
J: TRBJ2-6
length: 16
D: TRBD1
CDR3: CAWTGGAAPGANVLTF
DNA: TGTGCCTGGACAGGGGGCGCGGCCCCTGGGGCCAACGTCCTGACTTTC

V: TRBV27
size: NA
J: TRBJ1-1
length: 13
D: TRBD1
CDR3: CASSDRANTEAFF
DNA: TGTGCCAGCAGTGACAGGGCAAACACTGAAGCTTTCTTT

V: TRBV29-1
size: NA
J: TRBJ2-7
length: 16
D: TRBD2
CDR3: CSVEDPTSGSSYEQYF
DNA: TGCAGCGTTGAAGATCCTACTAGCGGGAGTTCCTACGAGCAGTACTTC

V: TRBV2
size: NA
J: TRBJ1-5
length: 14
D: NA
CDR3: CASKRTSGNQPQHF
DNA: TGTGCCAGCAAACGTACGAGTGGCAATCAGCCCCAGCATTTT

V: TRBV19
size: once
J: TRBJ2-5
length: 16
D: TRBD1
CDR3: CASSMALTGYQETQYF
DNA: TGTGCCAGTAGTATGGCCCTGACAGGGTACCAAGAGACCCAGTACTTC

V: TRBV20-1
size: NA
J: TRBJ2-1
length: 11
D: NA
CDR3: CSANEYNEQFF
DNA: TGCAGTGCTAACGAGTACAATGAGCAGTTCTTC

V: TRBV5-1
size: NA
J: TRBJ2-6
length: 15
D: NA
CDR3: CASGPGAPGANVLTF
DNA: TGCGCCAGCGGCCCAGGGGCTCCTGGGGCCAACGTCCTGACTTTC

V: TRBV6-5
size: NA
J: TRBJ2-6
length: 15
D: NA
CDR3: CASSYAGSGANVLTF
DNA: TGTGCCAGCAGTTACGCGGGGTCTGGGGCCAACGTCCTGACTTTC

V: TRBV7-8
size: NA
J: TRBJ2-7
length: 14
D: NA
CDR3: CASSSRRVVGEQYF
DNA: TGTGCCAGCAGCTCCCGCAGGGTTGTCGGCGAGCAGTACTTC

V: TRBV5-1
size: NA
J: TRBJ2-7
length: 14
D: NA
CDR3: CASSWRGRDYEQYF
DNA: TGCGCCAGCAGCTGGAGGGGCAGGGACTACGAGCAGTACTTC

V: TRBV28
size: NA
J: TRBJ2-5
length: 16
D: NA
CDR3: CASATYRGARGETQYF
DNA: TGTGCCAGCGCTACGTATCGGGGGGCAAGGGGAGAGACCCAGTACTTC

V: TRBV19
size: NA
J: TRBJ1-1
length: 15
D: NA
CDR3: CASSTVASKNTEAFF
DNA: TGTGCCAGTAGTACAGTAGCCTCGAAGAACACTGAAGCTTTCTTT

V: TRBV11-2
size: NA
J: TRBJ1-2
length: 15
D: NA
CDR3: CASSLMSGSNYGYTF
DNA: TGTGCCAGCAGCTTGATGTCAGGGTCTAACTATGGCTACACCTTC

V: TRBV4-2
size: NA
J: TRBJ2-1
length: 17
D: TRBD2
CDR3: CASSQLMHREGRNEQFF
DNA: TGTGCCAGCAGCCAACTGATGCACCGGGAGGGCCGCAATGAGCAGTTCTTC

V: TRBV7-6
size: NA
J: TRBJ1-1
length: 15
D: NA
CDR3: CASSLTGGRGTEAFF
DNA: TGTGCCAGCAGCTTGACGGGGGGCCGAGGGACTGAAGCTTTCTTT

V: TRBV27
size: NA
J: TRBJ2-7
length: 15
D: TRBD2
CDR3: CASSLSSAGDYEQYF
DNA: TGTGCCAGCAGTTTATCTTCTGCGGGGGACTACGAGCAGTACTTC

V: TRBV28
size: NA
J: TRBJ2-7
length: 14
D: TRBD1
CDR3: CASSLGYRGHEQYF
DNA: TGTGCCAGCAGTTTAGGTTACAGGGGGCACGAGCAGTACTTC

V: TRBV7-9
size: few
J: TRBJ1-2
length: 14
D: TRBD1
CDR3: CASSFASSTGGYTF
DNA: TGTGCCAGCAGCTTCGCCTCTTCTACAGGGGGGTACACCTTC